The 20 T cell receptor beta chains given below trace back to one sample, sequenced in a study of T cell responses to AZD1222 COVID-19 vaccine. Only in-frame clones appear in the TCRdb table, and some are missing; sequencing was by immunoSEQ multiplex PCR. The sample lists approximately 120,000 clones, roughly 87% occurring once. The specimen comprised peripheral blood, sampled on day 0 of MenACWY control vaccination. The receptor source for this set is an adult in good health.

This clone was recorded a few times. The chain recombines TRBV4-2 with TRBJ1-5; D not certain. V was clipped by 4 bases and J by 4 bases, with 11 bases between them. CDR1 and CDR2 from the germline V gene are LGHNA and YNFKEQ. This CDR3 has 14 amino acids. The CDR3, as DNA: TGTGCCAGCAGCCTTGGGAGAATTAATCAGCCCCAGCATTTT. It translates to CASSLGRINQPQHF.

The V and J genes are TRBV5-1 and TRBJ2-3; 10 nucleotides agree with TRBD1. J gave up 1 base and V 6 bases, and 5 bases lay outside the gene matches. Germline assignment: CDR1 SGHRS and CDR2 YFSETQ. This CDR3 is 15 amino acids long. CDR3 in amino acids: CASTRQGAGTDTQYF. For the CDR3, the DNA is TGCGCCAGCACCCGACAGGGGGCTGGCACAGATACGCAGTATTTT.

V usage is TRBV29-1 and J usage is TRBJ1-1, with D tentatively TRBD1 (5 bases). The germline V gene has CDR1 SQVTM and CDR2 ANQGSEA. The CDR3 is made up of 10 amino acids. V was shortened by 7 bases and J by 11 bases, with 14 bases between the two germline ends. In nucleotides, the CDR3 is TGCAGCGATAGCCAAGGGGTCGCTTTCTTT. Its translation is CSDSQGVAFF.

The chain employs TRBV5-4 and TRBJ2-1; TRBD2 aligns across 12 bases. The CDR3 runs 17 residues. The germline V gene has CDR1 SGHNT and CDR2 YYREEE (reference sequence). After removal of 4 bases from V and 6 bases from J, the junction contained 11 bases not matched to a gene. The DNA for the CDR3 is TGTGCCAGCAGCAAAACCCCTAGCGGGAGGGAAGGCAATGAGCAGTTCTTC. Protein: CASSKTPSGREGNEQFF.

The rearrangement uses TRBV11-2 and TRBJ1-4; 11 bases are a match to TRBD1. CDR1 and CDR2 from the germline V gene are SGHAT and FQNNGV. The CDR3 is made up of 16 amino acids. After removal of 0 bases from V and 6 bases from J, the junction contained 3 bases not matched to a gene. CDR3 coding DNA: TGTGCCAGCAGCTTAGACTGGGGACAGGGGGATGAAAAACTGTTTTTT. Residues: CASSLDWGQGDEKLFF.

The J gene is TRBJ1-5, the V gene TRBV28; perhaps TRBD1 as D (6 bases). The CDR3 is 15 amino acids. Germline CDR1 is MDHEN and CDR2 is SYDVKM. V dropped 2 bases and J dropped 2 bases, with 10 bases sitting between them. The CDR3 here is CASSLAGARNQPQHF. CDR3 DNA: TGTGCCAGCAGTTTAGCAGGGGCCCGCAATCAGCCCCAGCATTTT.

Of note for this clone: This CDR3 is also generated by other DNA sequences in the sample. The rearrangement links TRBV20-1 to TRBJ2-7; D possibly corresponds to TRBD1 (5 bases). V dropped 3 bases and J dropped 3 bases, with 6 bases sitting between them. Germline values: CDR1 DFQATT, CDR2 SNEGSKA (reference sequence). This CDR3 region has 11 residues. CDR3 nucleotide sequence: TGCAGTGCTAGCCAGGGCTACGAGCAGTACTTC. Its translation: CSASQGYEQYF.

The V gene is TRBV28, the J gene TRBJ2-1, with D uncertain. V was shortened by 5 bases and J by 0 bases, with 11 bases between the two germline ends. The CDR3 totals 15 residues. Germline CDR1 reads MDHEN; CDR2 reads SYDVKM. The CDR3 loop is CASSEHPSSYNEQFF. For the CDR3, the DNA is TGTGCCAGCAGTGAACACCCGAGCTCCTACAATGAGCAGTTCTTC.

This chain joins TRBV2 and TRBJ1-2; D remains unclear. V gave up 2 bases and J gave up 5 bases, with 9 bases separating them. Germline values: CDR1 SNHLY, CDR2 FYNNEI. This CDR3 contains 13 residues. The CDR3 nucleotides are TGTGCCAGCAGTGAACGAGGAGGGTATGGCTACACCTTC. It specifies CASSERGGYGYTF.

The chain couples TRBV3-1 (or the pseudogene TRBV3-2) to TRBJ2-7; D is ambiguous. Per germline, CDR1 LGHDT and CDR2 YNNKEL (reference sequence). V was trimmed by 6 bases and J by 3 bases, leaving 6 bases between them. This CDR3 contains 11 residues. The CDR3 sequence: CASRRIYEQYV. The CDR3 nucleotides are TGTGCCAGCAGACGTATCTACGAGCAGTACGTC.

This sequence joins TRBV7-5 and TRBJ2-7; the table's D call, TRBD2, was not checked against the DNA. TRBV7-5 is noted as a pseudogene. The CDR3 totals 19 residues. CDR3 sequence: CVRSTKGSSGSLSTYEQYF. CDR3 DNA: TGTGTCAGAAGCACGAAGGGTTCTAGCGGGAGCCTATCAACCTACGAGCAGTACTTC.

The rearrangement uses TRBV11-2 and TRBJ2-2; D remains ambiguous. CDR1 SGHAT and CDR2 FQNNGV come from the germline V gene. CDR3 length: 13 residues. Trimming cost V 1 base and J 5 bases, with 5 bases left between them. CDR3 nucleotides: TGTGCCAGCAGCTTAGCACAAACCGGGGAGCTGTTTTTT. Translating it yields CASSLAQTGELFF. Combining the CDR3 with reference TRBV11-2 and TRBJ2-2 gives the whole variable domain EAGVAQSPRYKIIEKRQSVAFWCNPISGHATLYWYQQILGQGPKLLIQFQNNGVVDDSQLPKDRFSAERLKGVDSTLKIQPAKLEDSAVYLCASSLAQTGELFFGEGSRLTVL.

J is TRBJ2-7 and V is TRBV21-1; the table's TRBD1 call for D was not verified on the DNA. TRBV21-1 is described as a pseudogene. This CDR3 is built from 17 residues. The CDR3 DNA follows: TGTGCCAGCAGCAAAGGGGTCCGACAGAGGAGCTCCTACGAGCAGTACGTC. Translating gives CASSKGVRQRSSYEQYV.

The rearrangement uses TRBV28 and TRBJ2-7; 11 bases line up with TRBD2. CDR1 is MDHEN and CDR2 is SYDVKM in the germline V gene. Trimming removed 1 base from V and 3 bases from J; junction bases left unmatched: 2. CDR3 length: 15 amino acids. The CDR3, as DNA: TGTGCCAGCAGTTTATCACTAGCGGGAGACTACGAGCAGTACTTC. This sequence encodes CASSLSLAGDYEQYF.

The V call is TRBV7-9, the J call TRBJ2-3, with 7 nucleotides matching TRBD1. Losses at the gene ends were 5 bases for V and 4 bases for J; bases not matched to a gene: 3. This CDR3 has 13 residues. Germline V gene sequence: CDR1 SEHNR, CDR2 FQNEAQ (reference sequence). The CDR3 here is CASSQQGSDTQYF. DNA for the CDR3: TGTGCCAGCAGCCAACAGGGGTCAGATACGCAGTATTTT.

The V and J genes are TRBV4-1 and TRBJ2-2; D is unclear. The germline gives CDR1 MGHRA, CDR2 YSYEKL. The CDR3 spans 14 residues. The V and J ends lost 3 bases and 2 bases respectively, with 7 bases between them. The CDR3 region is CASSHLINTGELFF. CDR3 bases: TGCGCCAGCAGCCACCTGATTAACACCGGGGAGCTGTTTTTT.

The chain links TRBV7-8 to TRBJ1-2, with TRBD1 matching 7 bases. Trimming took 2 bases from V and 4 from J; bases not matched to a gene: 10. CDR1 and CDR2 (germline): SGHVS, FQNEAQ. This CDR3 region has 16 residues. The chain's CDR3 is CASSLNQDRPIYGYTF. In nucleotides, the CDR3 is TGTGCCAGCAGCTTAAATCAGGACAGGCCGATCTATGGCTACACCTTC. The whole variable domain, filled in from reference TRBV7-8 and TRBJ1-2, reads GAGVSQSPRYKVAKRGQDVALRCDPISGHVSLFWYQQALGQGPEFLTYFQNEAQLDKSGLPSDRFFAERPEGSVSTLKIQRTQQEDSAVYLCASSLNQDRPIYGYTFGSGTRLTVV.

The chain employs TRBV9 and TRBJ1-2; no firm D call. The germline V gene encodes CDR1 SGDLS and CDR2 YYNGEE. Trimming cost V 3 bases and J 4 bases, with 4 bases left between them. This CDR3 region has 11 residues. CDR3 DNA: TGTGCCAGCAGCGCCGCCTATGGCTACACCTTC. Protein sequence: CASSAAYGYTF.

This clone was recorded a few times. V is TRBV27 and J is TRBJ2-7, with 9 bases matching TRBD2. The CDR3 length is 15 residues. The V and J ends lost 5 bases and 2 bases, in that order; junction bases with no gene match: 7. From germline, CDR1 is MNHEY and CDR2 SMNVEV (reference sequence). The CDR3 is CASSRGGGAAYEQYF. CDR3 in DNA: TGTGCCAGCAGTAGAGGCGGGGGGGCAGCCTACGAGCAGTACTTC.

The V call is TRBV13, the J call TRBJ1-2; D is perhaps TRBD1 (6 bases). Trimming left V 0 bases short and J 2 bases short, with 10 bases between. CDR3 size: 15 residues. From germline, CDR1 is PRHDT and CDR2 FYEKMQ (reference sequence). The CDR3 DNA reads as TGTGCCAGCAGCTTAGGACAGGGCAGCAACTATGGCTACACCTTC. It specifies CASSLGQGSNYGYTF.